These 30 T cell receptor beta chains originate from one sample sequenced in a study of blood T cell repertoires in COVID-19. Method: immunoSEQ multiplex PCR; TCRdb's copy keeps in-frame clones and lacks some. The sample comprises approximately 180,000 clones, approximately 85% of which are singletons, and roughly 9.8% rests with the top ten. Material: peripheral blood. The receptors were sampled from a human donor with active or convalescent COVID-19. The donor label of this sample is uncertain.

The rearrangement joins TRBV29-1 to TRBJ2-3; TRBD2 matches 11 bases. Germline V gene lookup returns CDR1 SQVTM and CDR2 ANQGSEA. V lost 4 bases to trimming and J lost 3 bases; unmatched junction nucleotides: 3. CDR3 length: 14 amino acids. The CDR3 spells CSVASGGTTDTQYF. The DNA of the CDR3 is TGCAGCGTTGCTAGCGGGGGGACGACAGATACGCAGTATTTT.

V and J are TRBV27 and TRBJ1-1, with a possible D match to TRBD1 (6 bases). CDR3 length: 15 amino acids. The germline gives CDR1 MNHEY, CDR2 SMNVEV (reference sequence). Trimming left V 3 bases short and J 3 bases short, with 14 bases between. CDR3 sequence reads: CASSLSRGLYTEAFF. In nucleotides, the CDR3 is TGTGCCAGCAGTTTGTCCAGGGGCCTGTACACTGAAGCTTTCTTT.

The V gene is TRBV4-2, the J gene TRBJ1-2; 9 positions agree with TRBD1. Germline V CDR1 and CDR2: LGHNA, YNFKEQ. V gave up 2 bases and J gave up 2 bases; unmatched junction bases: 9. The CDR3 runs to 17 residues. This chain's CDR3 is CASSQPGQGAGNYGYTF. CDR3 nucleotide sequence: TGTGCCAGCAGCCAACCGGGACAGGGAGCGGGGAACTATGGCTACACCTTC.

The chain combines TRBV30 with TRBJ2-1, with D tentatively TRBD1 (6 bases). This CDR3 contains 13 residues. The V end lost 2 bases, the J end lost 4 bases, and 9 bases lay between the germline ends. Germline loops: CDR1 GTSNPN, CDR2 SVGIG (reference sequence). This CDR3 is CAWSWGRYNEQFF. The CDR3, as DNA: TGTGCCTGGAGTTGGGGGCGTTACAATGAGCAGTTCTTC. Full variable domain (outside the CDR3, taken from reference TRBV30 and TRBJ2-1): SQTIHQWPATLVQPVGSPLSLECTVEGTSNPNLYWYRQAAGRGLQLLFYSVGIGQISSEVPQNLSASRPQDRQFILSSKKLLLSDSGFYLCAWSWGRYNEQFFGPGTRLTVL.

The CDR3 loop is CASSDSGQGYISAFF. CDR3 coding DNA: TGTGCCAGCAGTGATTCTGGACAGGGGTATATATCAGCTTTCTTT. The chain has TRBV6-1 and TRBJ1-1, with TRBD1 identical over 9 bases. This CDR3 contains 15 residues. Germline V gene data show CDR1 as MNHNS and CDR2 as SASEGT. With 3 bases clipped from V and 10 bases from J, the junction kept 12 bases outside the gene matches.

This chain uses TRBV6-6 with TRBJ2-7; D is unclear. The CDR3 loop spans 13 amino acids. Looked up from germline, CDR1 is MNHNY and CDR2 is SVGAGI (reference sequence). The V end was cut by 5 bases, the J end by 3 bases, with 11 bases between. This chain's CDR3 is CASSPRLNYEQYF. DNA of the CDR3: TGTGCCAGCAGTCCGAGGTTAAACTACGAGCAGTACTTC.

This clone was seen only once. The CDR3 sequence is CASSLSGNTEAFF. The CDR3 DNA follows: TGTGCCAGCAGCTTATCAGGGAACACTGAAGCTTTCTTT. The V and J genes are TRBV7-2 and TRBJ1-1; no definite D call. From germline, CDR1 is SGHTA and CDR2 FQGNSA. The CDR3 consists of 13 residues. V was shortened by 2 bases and J by 1 base, with 5 bases between the two germline ends.

The chain uses TRBV28 and TRBJ1-5; D gene unclear. Germline V lookup: CDR1 MDHEN, CDR2 SYDVKM. Trimming took off 3 bases at V and 5 bases at J, with 8 bases between the two ends. The CDR3 spans 13 residues. The DNA of the CDR3 is TGTGCCAGCAGTTTTGGTCAGTATCAGCCCCAGCATTTT. Amino acid sequence: CASSFGQYQPQHF.

This CDR3 reads CASSFFGGGYYEQYF. The CDR3 DNA reads as TGTGCCAGCAGTTTCTTCGGGGGGGGTTACTACGAGCAGTACTTC. This sequence joins TRBV28 and TRBJ2-7; 8 nucleotides line up with TRBD2. The CDR3 is 15 amino acids. V lost 3 bases and J lost 3; bases outside the gene matches: 7. CDR1 is MDHEN, CDR2 SYDVKM, per germline.

This clone was found once. The chain is built from TRBV28 and TRBJ1-2; a weak D match, TRBD1 (6 bases). Trimming stripped 9 bases from V and 4 bases from J, with 18 bases between. Per the germline V gene, CDR1 is MDHEN and CDR2 is SYDVKM. This CDR3 spans 14 amino acids. CDR3 bases: TGTGCCAGTAACTCTGGGGGCGTGGGCTATGGCTACACCTTC. This sequence encodes CASNSGGVGYGYTF.

This clone was counted only a few times. CDR3 region: CASTPGGRNVLTF. The CDR3 region has the DNA TGTGCCAGCACCCCAGGCGGGAGGAACGTCCTGACTTTC. The V call is TRBV7-8, the J call TRBJ2-6; 8 bases are a match to TRBD2. Germline V gene sequence: CDR1 SGHVS, CDR2 FQNEAQ. The CDR3 spans 13 residues. The ends lost 7 bases at V and 10 bases at J; junction bases unmatched: 6.

The rearrangement uses TRBV6-5 and TRBJ2-1, with 9 bases identical to TRBD1. The CDR3 is 14 amino acids. The V segment lost 6 bases and the J segment 10 bases; nucleotides outside the gene matches: 10. The germline V gene has CDR1 MNHEY and CDR2 SVGAGI. For the CDR3, the DNA is TGTGCCAGCAGCCCGGACAGGGGCCAGGGGGAGCAGTTCTTC. Translation gives CASSPDRGQGEQFF.

This rearrangement joins TRBV3-1 (or the pseudogene TRBV3-2) to TRBJ2-7; weak D call: TRBD1 (5 bases). This CDR3 is built from 14 residues. V lost 4 bases and J lost 7, with 17 bases in between. Germline assignment: CDR1 LGHDT and CDR2 YNNKEL (reference sequence). CDR3 residues: CASSPATVLFEQYF. In DNA, the CDR3 is TGTGCCAGCAGCCCTGCGACAGTCCTCTTTGAGCAGTACTTC.

V is TRBV3-1 (or the pseudogene TRBV3-2) and J is TRBJ1-1; 9 positions match TRBD1. CDR1 is LGHDT, CDR2 YNNKEL, per germline (reference sequence). The CDR3 is 16 amino acids. V gave up 4 bases and J gave up 3 bases; unmatched junction bases: 9. The CDR3 protein is CASSPRQGVAYTEAFF. The CDR3 DNA follows: TGTGCCAGCAGCCCAAGACAGGGGGTTGCGTACACTGAAGCTTTCTTT.

This rearrangement joins TRBV7-2 to TRBJ2-5, with TRBD2 matching 7 bases. The ends lost 6 bases at V and 3 bases at J; junction bases unmatched: 4. This CDR3 contains 13 residues. CDR1 SGHTA and CDR2 FQGNSA come from the germline V gene. CDR3 nucleotide sequence: TGTGCCAGCAGGGGGGGAGGGAAAGAGACCCAGTACTTC. Amino acids: CASRGGGKETQYF.

The gene calls are TRBV2 and TRBJ2-5; D is undetermined. The CDR3 runs 13 residues. CDR1 is SNHLY, CDR2 FYNNEI, per germline. V was cut by 2 bases and J by 2 bases, with 6 bases left in between. The CDR3 spells CASSESRQETQYF. CDR3 nucleotide sequence: TGTGCCAGCAGTGAAAGCAGGCAAGAGACCCAGTACTTC.

This chain connects TRBV6-1 to TRBJ2-2; TRBD2 aligns across 7 bases. The V gene end was trimmed by 4 bases and the J gene end by 3 bases; junction bases not matched to a gene: 11. The CDR3 loop spans 17 amino acids. The germline V gene has CDR1 MNHNS and CDR2 SASEGT. CDR3 loop: CASSAGLVEPDTGELFF. CDR3 in DNA: TGTGCCAGCAGTGCCGGACTAGTGGAGCCCGACACCGGGGAGCTGTTTTTT.

The rearrangement uses TRBV7-3 and TRBJ2-1, with D tentatively TRBD1 (6 bases). This CDR3 contains 20 residues. The germline gives CDR1 SGHTA, CDR2 FQGTGA. V lost 4 bases, J lost 4 bases, and 29 bases lay in between. The CDR3 loop is CASSSPRQAKPNGKYNEQFF. CDR3 in DNA: TGTGCCAGCAGCTCCCCCCGACAGGCCAAACCCAATGGGAAGTACAATGAGCAGTTCTTC. Full variable domain (missing parts from reference TRBV7-3 and TRBJ2-1): GAGVSQTPSNKVTEKGKYVELRCDPISGHTALYWYRQSLGQGPEFLIYFQGTGAADDSGLPNDRFFAVRPEGSVSTLKIQRTERGDSAVYLCASSSPRQAKPNGKYNEQFFGPGTRLTVL.

V is TRBV7-3 and J is TRBJ2-5; 7 positions agree with TRBD1. Germline-derived CDR1 and CDR2 are SGHTA and FQGTGA. V gave up 5 bases and J gave up 3 bases; unmatched junction bases: 9. CDR3 length: 15 residues. In DNA, the CDR3 is TGTGCCAGCAGCAGACTCACAGGGGCTGAAGAGACCCAGTACTTC. It translates to CASSRLTGAEETQYF.

The V gene is TRBV13, the J gene TRBJ1-4, with 8 bases matching TRBD1. Germline CDR1 PRHDT, CDR2 FYEKMQ (reference sequence). The CDR3 is 14 amino acids. The J segment lost 4 bases and the V segment lost 5 bases, leaving 3 bases of the junction unmatched. CDR3 protein: CASSVGQVNEKLFF. CDR3 in DNA: TGTGCCAGCAGCGTGGGACAGGTTAATGAAAAACTGTTTTTT.

The V call is TRBV25-1, the J call TRBJ2-7; D possibly corresponds to TRBD2 (7 bases). Trimming removed 4 bases from V and 3 bases from J, with 22 bases in between. Per germline, CDR1 MGHDK and CDR2 SYGVNS. There are 17 residues in the CDR3. In nucleotides, the CDR3 is TGTGCCAGCAGTGGCGGGGAGGGGGGGGAGAAGGACTACGAGCAGTACTTC. It is translated as CASSGGEGGEKDYEQYF.

This clone was found many times. This chain connects TRBV4-1 to TRBJ2-1, with 9 bases aligning to TRBD2. From germline, CDR1 is MGHRA and CDR2 YSYEKL. V was clipped by 2 bases and J by 6 bases; unmatched bases: 11. The CDR3 runs 17 residues. The CDR3 loop reads CASSQLDLGLARNEQFF. CDR3 coding DNA: TGCGCCAGCAGCCAACTCGATTTGGGACTAGCTCGCAATGAGCAGTTCTTC.

V usage is TRBV4-1 and J usage is TRBJ2-1; D gene uncertain. The germline gives CDR1 MGHRA, CDR2 YSYEKL. This CDR3 has 13 amino acids. V lost 0 bases and J 8 bases, leaving 8 bases between the germline ends. Here the CDR3 DNA reads TGCGCCAGCAGCCAAGACTACTTCGATGAGCAGTTCTTC. This translates into CASSQDYFDEQFF.

CDR3 protein: CASSAGETGRRDEQYF. CDR3 nucleotides: TGTGCCAGCAGCGCCGGAGAGACAGGGCGGAGGGACGAGCAGTACTTC. The chain has TRBV6-2 or TRBV6-3 and TRBJ2-7; D may be TRBD1 (7 bases). CDR3 length equals 16 residues. The V end lost 6 bases, the J end lost 5 bases, and 23 bases lay between the germline ends. The germline CDR1 and CDR2 sequences are MNHEY and SVGEGT.

This chain joins TRBV5-3 and TRBJ1-2; 7 nucleotides match TRBD1. TRBV5-3 is noted as an ORF with a role that remains uncertain. This CDR3 is built from 17 residues. J gave up 5 bases and V 4 bases, and 17 bases lay outside the gene matches. CDR3 bases: TGTGCCAGAAGCACAAGAAGGCCAGGGGACAGAGGGTATGGCTACACCTTC. It specifies CARSTRRPGDRGYGYTF.

This clone was recorded once. This rearrangement joins TRBV5-6 to TRBJ1-2, with D maybe TRBD1 (6 bases). V lost 0 bases to trimming and J lost 13 bases, with 16 bases between them. CDR1 SGHDT and CDR2 YYEEEE come from the germline V gene. The CDR3 has 13 residues. CDR3 nucleotides: TGTGCCAGCAGCTTGGACAGGGATTTTATTGGCACCTTC. Translated: CASSLDRDFIGTF.

This sequence joins TRBV4-2 and TRBJ2-7; TRBD1 agrees at 7 bases. Unmatched junction bases numbered 7, after V lost 4 bases and J lost 4 bases. The CDR3 spans 14 residues. Germline V gives CDR1 LGHNA, CDR2 YNFKEQ. In nucleotides, the CDR3 is TGTGCCAGCAGCCGGGGGACAGTAGCATACGAGCAGTACTTC. Translating it yields CASSRGTVAYEQYF.

This clone was found once. The chain combines TRBV7-9 with TRBJ2-2, with 7 bases lining up with TRBD2. The CDR3 is made up of 17 amino acids. V shed 1 base and J 4 bases; nucleotides not matched to a gene: 9. CDR1 is SEHNR and CDR2 is FQNEAQ in the germline V gene (reference sequence). CDR3 DNA sequence: TGTGCCAGCAGCTTAGGGGCGGGAGAGCTTCGCACCGGGGAGCTGTTTTTT. As protein: CASSLGAGELRTGELFF.

This rearrangement joins TRBV19 to TRBJ2-6; TRBD1 might be the D (5 bases). CDR3 length: 17 amino acids. Germline CDR1 is LNHDA and CDR2 is SQIVND (reference sequence). The germline V and J ends were trimmed by 2 bases and 0 bases, with 11 bases remaining between them. The CDR3 spells CASSIIRQLSGANVLTF. CDR3 nucleotides: TGTGCCAGTAGTATAATAAGACAGCTCTCTGGGGCCAACGTCCTGACTTTC.

This chain connects TRBV27 to TRBJ1-1; no reliable D call. The CDR3 covers 13 residues. Germline assignment: CDR1 MNHEY and CDR2 SMNVEV (reference sequence). V was cut by 3 bases and J by 6 bases, with 11 bases left in between. The CDR3 loop is CASSFQRQSEAFF. The DNA for the CDR3 is TGTGCCAGCAGTTTTCAGCGTCAGTCTGAAGCTTTCTTT.